This T cell receptor (beta chain) derives from a study of Graves' ophthalmopathy and Graves' hyperthyroidism. Points from the study as a whole: Discrimination between ophthalmopathy and stable hyperthyroidism by a 13-signature model showed 87.88% sensitivity and almost 83% specificity. Appearing in blood as well were most expanded thyroid clonotypes above 0.001 frequency.

Many counts were recorded for this clonotype. Its target is unknown. Germline V lookup: CDR1 MNHNS, CDR2 SASEGT. The CDR3 length is 13 residues. The V end lost 2 bases, the J end lost 4 bases, and 8 bases lay between the germline ends. Researchers took RNA transcripts and amplified TCR beta CDR3 regions from them. The first-round RT-PCR employed HTBI primers together with the Qiagen OneStep RT-PCR kit. A multiplex PCR was then performed as the second round. TCRdb passed the multiplex PCR reads through MiXCR, listing each CDR3 protein once. The sample shows about 500,000 distinct CDR3 sequences, approximately 15% of them seen only once.

The specimen sequenced was blood. This chain uses TRBV6-1 with TRBJ1-2, with D unresolved. This sequence originates from a woman aged 25 to 45 with Graves' ophthalmopathy. As DNA, the CDR3 is TGTGCCAGCAGTGAATTTGAGGCCTATGGCTACACCTTC. This gives the protein CASSEFEAYGYTF.